Described below is a single T cell receptor beta chain sequence and its context. Antigen specificity is unknown. Investigators prepared the TCR beta libraries by applying iRepertoire HTBI primers and Arm-PCR of CDR3 regions. Using its own MiXCR run on the multiplex PCR reads, TCRdb lists one record per CDR3 protein. The data show hundreds of thousands of distinct CDR3 sequences, with around 16% seen just once and more than 10% held by the top ten. The sample originates from a study of regulatory T cells in long-lasting Graves disease. Trimming shortened V by 0 bases and J by 7 bases, and 16 bases separated the two germline ends. This CDR3 is built from 15 residues. CDR1 and CDR2 (germline): LNHNV, YYDKDF (reference sequence). Study findings and constraints: The study found TRBV28, TRBJ1-2 and TRBJ2-5 favored in persistent disease. New patients shared fewer public clonotypes (around 880) than persistent patients did (roughly 2,500).

The time point is: newly diagnosed GD, antithyroid drugs for less than 3 months. From RNA extracted from PBMCs, the TCR library was made. The data also belong to a second study, concerning T cells in Graves' hyperthyroidism and ophthalmopathy.

Material: peripheral blood mononuclear cells (PBMCs), obtained at new diagnosis, from a patient treated with antithyroid drugs. The clonotype originates from a man younger than 30 with Graves disease. V gene TRBV15 combines with J gene TRBJ2-7; a possible D gene is TRBD2 (5 bases). CDR3 protein: CATSRDWERVGEQYF. The DNA of the CDR3 is TGTGCCACCAGCAGAGATTGGGAGCGAGTTGGGGAGCAGTACTTC.